This T cell receptor beta chain originates from a study of shared clonotypes between healthy human individuals. Study-level background: Three plates each covered CD4 naive and memory; CD8 naive two, CD8 memory one. The study, taken as a whole, reports: An expected dependence of interdonor clonotype sharing on sequencing depth was noted.

From CD4+ cells came CD45RA+ naive and CD45RA-negative memory subsets. Notes on this clone: Its antigen is not known.

Using approximately 200 ng DNA, around 30,000 T cell genomes, the sorted-subset replicate PCRs were run. Sequencing used immunoSEQ multiplex PCR; TCRdb keeps in-frame clones, though not all of them. The table has more than 2,000,000 clones, 90% to 95% seen once; the top ten hold about 0.41%. V lost 1 base and J lost 8, with 9 bases in between. CDR1 SGHTA and CDR2 FQGNSA come from the germline V gene. The CDR3 consists of 13 residues. The receptor was isolated from a young man in good health. Some clones in this sample may be carry-over from other donors' samples. The source material was naive CD4+ T cells from PBMCs. The subset: CD45RA+ positively selected. The J gene is TRBJ2-1, the V gene TRBV7-2; tentatively, D is TRBD2 (6 bases). In nucleotides, the CDR3 is TGTGCCAGCAGCTTAGAAGGAGGGCATGAGCAGTTCTTC. Its translation: CASSLEGGHEQFF.